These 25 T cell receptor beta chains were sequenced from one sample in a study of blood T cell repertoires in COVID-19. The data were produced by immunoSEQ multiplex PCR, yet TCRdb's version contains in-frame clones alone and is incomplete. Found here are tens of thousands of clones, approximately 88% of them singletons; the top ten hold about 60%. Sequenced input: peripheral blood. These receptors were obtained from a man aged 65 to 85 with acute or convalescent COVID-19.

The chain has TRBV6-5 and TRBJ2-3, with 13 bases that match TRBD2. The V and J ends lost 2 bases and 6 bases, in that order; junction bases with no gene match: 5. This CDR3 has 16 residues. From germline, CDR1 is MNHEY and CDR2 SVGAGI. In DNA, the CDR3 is TGTGCCAGCAGTTACAGGGGACTAGCGGGAAAGGATACGCAGTATTTT. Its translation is CASSYRGLAGKDTQYF.

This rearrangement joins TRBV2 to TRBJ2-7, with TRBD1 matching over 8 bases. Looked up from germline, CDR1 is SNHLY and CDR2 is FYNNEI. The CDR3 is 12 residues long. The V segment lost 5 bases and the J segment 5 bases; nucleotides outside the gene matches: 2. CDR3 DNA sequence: TGTGCCAGCAGTCCACAGGGGGACGAGCAGTACTTC. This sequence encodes CASSPQGDEQYF.

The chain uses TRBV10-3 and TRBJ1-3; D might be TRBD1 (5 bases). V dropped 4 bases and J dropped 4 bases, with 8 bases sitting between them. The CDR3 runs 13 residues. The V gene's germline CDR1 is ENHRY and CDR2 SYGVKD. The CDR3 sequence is CAISGGAGNTIYF. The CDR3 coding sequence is TGTGCCATCAGTGGCGGGGCGGGAAACACCATATATTTT.

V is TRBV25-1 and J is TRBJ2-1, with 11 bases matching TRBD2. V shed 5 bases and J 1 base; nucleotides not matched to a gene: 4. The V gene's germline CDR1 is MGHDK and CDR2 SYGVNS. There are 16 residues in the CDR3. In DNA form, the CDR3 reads TGTGCCAGCAGTTCGACTAGCGGGGAATCCTACAATGAGCAGTTCTTC. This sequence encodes CASSSTSGESYNEQFF.

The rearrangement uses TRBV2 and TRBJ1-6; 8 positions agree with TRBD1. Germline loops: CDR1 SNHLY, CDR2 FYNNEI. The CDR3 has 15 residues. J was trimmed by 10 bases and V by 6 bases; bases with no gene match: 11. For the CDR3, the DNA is TGTGCCAGCAGCACTTTAGGACAGGGAGAGTCACCCCTCCACTTT. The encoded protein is CASSTLGQGESPLHF.

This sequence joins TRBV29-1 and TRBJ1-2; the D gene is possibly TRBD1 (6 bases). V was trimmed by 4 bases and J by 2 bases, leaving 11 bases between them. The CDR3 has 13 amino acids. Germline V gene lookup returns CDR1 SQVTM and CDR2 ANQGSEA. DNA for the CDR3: TGCAGCGTTGGGGCAGGGGAGAACTATGGCTACACCTTC. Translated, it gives CSVGAGENYGYTF.

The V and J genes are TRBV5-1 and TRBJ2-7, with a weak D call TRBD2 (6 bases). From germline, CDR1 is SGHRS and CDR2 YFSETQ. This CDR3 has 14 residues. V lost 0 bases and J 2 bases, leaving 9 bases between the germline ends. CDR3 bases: TGCGCCAGCAGCTTGGTCGGGGGTACCTACGAGCAGTACTTC. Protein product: CASSLVGGTYEQYF.

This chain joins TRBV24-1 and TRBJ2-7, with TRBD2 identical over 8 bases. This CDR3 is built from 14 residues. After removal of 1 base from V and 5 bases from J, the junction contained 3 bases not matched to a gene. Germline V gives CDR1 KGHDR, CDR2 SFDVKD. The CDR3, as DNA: TGTGCCACCAGTGATTTTACTAGCGGCAACGAGCAGTACTTC. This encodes CATSDFTSGNEQYF.

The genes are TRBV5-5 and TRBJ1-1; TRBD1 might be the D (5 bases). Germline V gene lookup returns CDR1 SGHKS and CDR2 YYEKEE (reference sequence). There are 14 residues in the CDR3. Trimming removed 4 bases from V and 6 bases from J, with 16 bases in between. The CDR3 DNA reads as TGTGCCAGCAGCATGGGGGGGACTTACTCTGAAGCTTTCTTT. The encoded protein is CASSMGGTYSEAFF. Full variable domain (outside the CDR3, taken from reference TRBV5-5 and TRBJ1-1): DAGVTQSPTHLIKTRGQQVTLRCSPISGHKSVSWYQQVLGQGPQFIFQYYEKEERGRGNFPDRFSARQFPNYSSELNVNALLLGDSALYLCASSMGGTYSEAFFGQGTRLTVV.

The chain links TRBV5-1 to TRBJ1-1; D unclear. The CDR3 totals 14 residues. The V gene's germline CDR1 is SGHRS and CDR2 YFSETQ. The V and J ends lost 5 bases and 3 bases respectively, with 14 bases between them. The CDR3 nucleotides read TGCGCCAGCAGGGGGAGGGATGGCGACACTGAAGCTTTCTTT. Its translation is CASRGRDGDTEAFF.

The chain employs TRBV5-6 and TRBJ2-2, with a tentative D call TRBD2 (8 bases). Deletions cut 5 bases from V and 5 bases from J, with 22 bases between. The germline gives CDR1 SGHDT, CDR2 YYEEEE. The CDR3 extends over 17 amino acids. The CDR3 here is CASRPLTGTRGTGELFF. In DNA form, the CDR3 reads TGTGCCAGCAGACCTTTGACAGGGACTAGAGGGACCGGGGAGCTGTTTTTT. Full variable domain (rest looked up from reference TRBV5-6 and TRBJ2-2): DAGVTQSPTHLIKTRGQQVTLRCSPKSGHDTVSWYQQALGQGPQFIFQYYEEEERQRGNFPDRFSGHQFPNYSSELNVNALLLGDSALYLCASRPLTGTRGTGELFFGEGSRLTVL.

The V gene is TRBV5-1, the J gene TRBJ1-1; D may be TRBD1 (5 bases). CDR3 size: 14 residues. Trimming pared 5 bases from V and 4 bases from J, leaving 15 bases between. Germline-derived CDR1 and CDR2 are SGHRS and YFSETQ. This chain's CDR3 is CASRGGGGSTEAFF. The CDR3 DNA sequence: TGCGCCAGCAGAGGCGGGGGAGGGAGCACTGAAGCTTTCTTT.

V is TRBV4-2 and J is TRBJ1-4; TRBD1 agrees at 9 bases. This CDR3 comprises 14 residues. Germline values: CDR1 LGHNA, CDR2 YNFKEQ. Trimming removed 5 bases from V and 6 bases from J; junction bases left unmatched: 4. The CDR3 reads CASSLDRGDEKLFF. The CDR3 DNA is TGTGCCAGCAGCTTGGACAGGGGCGATGAAAAACTGTTTTTT.

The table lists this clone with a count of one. CDR3 sequence (DNA): TGTGCCTGGAGCGGGGAGGGAATTATGAATGGCTACACCTTC. It specifies CAWSGEGIMNGYTF. This chain uses TRBV30 with TRBJ1-2; unclear D gene. The CDR3 sequence is 14 residues long. Trimming pared 3 bases from V and 6 bases from J, leaving 17 bases between. Germline CDR1 and CDR2: GTSNPN and SVGIG (reference sequence).

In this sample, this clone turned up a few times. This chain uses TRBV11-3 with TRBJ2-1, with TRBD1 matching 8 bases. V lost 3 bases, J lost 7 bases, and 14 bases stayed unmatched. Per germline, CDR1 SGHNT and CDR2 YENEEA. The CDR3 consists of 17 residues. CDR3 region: CASSFLPGTGSRNEQFF. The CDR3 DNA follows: TGTGCCAGCAGCTTCCTCCCCGGGACAGGATCTAGAAATGAGCAGTTCTTC.

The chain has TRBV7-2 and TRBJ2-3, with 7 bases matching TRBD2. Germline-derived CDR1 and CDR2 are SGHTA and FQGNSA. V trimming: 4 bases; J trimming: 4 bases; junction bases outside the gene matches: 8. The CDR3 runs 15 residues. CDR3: CASSYRGSGADTQYF. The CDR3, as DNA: TGTGCCAGCAGCTACCGGGGCAGCGGGGCAGATACGCAGTATTTT.

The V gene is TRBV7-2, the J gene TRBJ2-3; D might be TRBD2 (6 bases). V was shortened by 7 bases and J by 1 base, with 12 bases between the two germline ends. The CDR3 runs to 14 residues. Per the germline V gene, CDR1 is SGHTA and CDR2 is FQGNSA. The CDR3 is CASTRDWGTDTQYF. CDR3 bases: TGTGCCAGCACGCGGGACTGGGGCACAGATACGCAGTATTTT.

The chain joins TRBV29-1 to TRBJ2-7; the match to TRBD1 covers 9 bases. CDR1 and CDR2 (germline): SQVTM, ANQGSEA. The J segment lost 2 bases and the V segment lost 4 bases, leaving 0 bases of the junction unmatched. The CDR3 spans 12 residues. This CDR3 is CSVGQGAYEQYF. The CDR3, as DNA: TGCAGCGTTGGACAGGGGGCCTACGAGCAGTACTTC.

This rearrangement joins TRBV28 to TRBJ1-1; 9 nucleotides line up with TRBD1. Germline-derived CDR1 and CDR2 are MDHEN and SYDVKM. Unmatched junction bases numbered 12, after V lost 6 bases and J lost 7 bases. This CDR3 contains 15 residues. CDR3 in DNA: TGTGCCAGCAGGTTCTCCGGGACAGGGCGAATTGAAGCTTTCTTT. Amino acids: CASRFSGTGRIEAFF.

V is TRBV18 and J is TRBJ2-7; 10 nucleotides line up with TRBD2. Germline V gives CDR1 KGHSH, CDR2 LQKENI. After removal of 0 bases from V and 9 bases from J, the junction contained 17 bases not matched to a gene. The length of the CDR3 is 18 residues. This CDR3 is CASSPPPASGSNREGQYF. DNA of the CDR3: TGTGCCAGCTCACCACCGCCGGCTAGCGGGAGCAATCGGGAGGGGCAGTACTTC.

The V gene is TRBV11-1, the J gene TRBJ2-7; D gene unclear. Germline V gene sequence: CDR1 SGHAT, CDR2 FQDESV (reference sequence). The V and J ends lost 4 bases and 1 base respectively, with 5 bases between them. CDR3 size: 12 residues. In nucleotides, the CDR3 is TGTGCCAGCAGCTCTTTATCCTACGAGCAGTACTTC. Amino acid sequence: CASSSLSYEQYF.

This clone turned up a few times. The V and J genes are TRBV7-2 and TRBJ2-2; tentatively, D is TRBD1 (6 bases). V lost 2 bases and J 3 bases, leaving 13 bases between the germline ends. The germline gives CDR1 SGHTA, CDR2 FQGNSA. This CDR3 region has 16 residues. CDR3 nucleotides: TGTGCCAGCAGCTTAAATTTTGCAGGGGACACCGGGGAGCTGTTTTTT. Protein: CASSLNFAGDTGELFF.

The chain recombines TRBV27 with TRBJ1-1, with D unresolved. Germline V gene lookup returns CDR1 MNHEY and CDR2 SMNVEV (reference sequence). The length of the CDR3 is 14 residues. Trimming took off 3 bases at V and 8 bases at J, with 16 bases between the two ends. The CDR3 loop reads CASSLSASTREAFF. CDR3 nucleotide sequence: TGTGCCAGCAGTTTGTCCGCCAGCACCAGGGAAGCTTTCTTT.

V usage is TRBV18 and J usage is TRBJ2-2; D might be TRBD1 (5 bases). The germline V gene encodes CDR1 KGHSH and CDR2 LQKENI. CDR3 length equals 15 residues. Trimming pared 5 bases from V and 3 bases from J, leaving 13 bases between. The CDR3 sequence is CASSFRQPDTGELFF. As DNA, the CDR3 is TGTGCCAGCTCATTCCGACAGCCCGACACCGGGGAGCTGTTTTTT.

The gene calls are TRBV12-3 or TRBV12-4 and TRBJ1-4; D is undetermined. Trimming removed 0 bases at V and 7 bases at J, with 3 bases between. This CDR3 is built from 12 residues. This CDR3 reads CASSLAAEKLFF. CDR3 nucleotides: TGTGCCAGCAGTTTAGCGGCTGAAAAACTGTTTTTT.